Sequencing of this T cell receptor (beta chain) was carried out in a study of blood T cell repertoires in COVID-19. Looking at the study overall: Whether acute or convalescent, the COVID-19 samples came from the United States, Italy and Spain. Sources were T cells, B-cell-depleted T cells, or PBMCs; the material itself was cDNA or gDNA.

The CDR3 contains 19 residues. Germline-derived CDR1 and CDR2 are LNHNV and YYDKDF (reference sequence). Trimming cost V 3 bases and J 0 bases; bases outside gene matches: 15. How the authors handled the data: For nucleated cells, counts were estimated from reference gene primer amplification. Clones were sequenced by immunoSEQ multiplex PCR, and TCRdb holds only the in-frame ones, with some missing. For V, J and clone size, that table is used; D and trimming come from the DNA. The table records about 110,000 clones, 88% of them present only once. What was sequenced was peripheral blood. The TCR was taken from a woman aged 50 to 60 with acute or convalescent COVID-19. The genes are TRBV15 and TRBJ1-1, with 8 bases that match TRBD1. In DNA form, the CDR3 reads TGTGCCACCAGCAGCAGGGGGCGAGTGGTAGGGGGTCTGAACACTGAAGCTTTCTTT. This encodes CATSSRGRVVGGLNTEAFF.